These T cell receptor beta chains were read from a single sample in a study of siplizumab effects on memory and regulatory T cells. The assay was immunoSEQ multiplex PCR, and TCRdb's table has in-frame clones only and misses some. The table records approximately 60,000 clones, around 80% of them present only once. Sequences were obtained from memory CD4+ T cells sorted from blood. Receptors were obtained from a human donor in good health. Each CDR3 is given with its conserved first and last residue. The D gene is left open where the match is weak. The size field is filled for only some rows; it gives once, few, many or a size class.

V	size	J	D	CDR3	DNA
TRBV18	NA	TRBJ1-1	TRBD1	CASSIDRERTEAFF	TGTGCCAGCTCTATCGACAGGGAGAGAACTGAAGCTTTCTTT
TRBV5-6	NA	TRBJ2-7	NA	CASSLRSYEQYF	TGTGCCAGCAGCTTGAGGTCCTACGAGCAGTACTTC
TRBV6-5	NA	TRBJ1-1	NA	CASSYNTPEAFF	TGTGCCAGCAGTTACAATACACCTGAAGCTTTCTTT
TRBV10-3	few	TRBJ1-2	NA	CAITGAGERGDYGYTF	TGTGCCATCACGGGGGCAGGGGAACGGGGCGACTATGGCTACACCTTC
TRBV19	NA	TRBJ1-6	NA	CASSTTSANSPLHF	TGTGCCAGTAGTACCACCAGCGCAAACTCACCCCTCCACTTT
TRBV6-6	NA	TRBJ1-1	NA	CASSSHTDRSEAFF	TGTGCCAGCAGTTCCCATACCGACAGATCTGAAGCTTTCTTT
TRBV19	once	TRBJ2-7	TRBD2	CASSPYWGLAGALSSYEQYF	TGTGCCAGTAGTCCGTACTGGGGACTAGCGGGGGCCCTGAGCTCCTACGAGCAGTACTTC
TRBV5-6	NA	TRBJ1-1	NA	CASSPGGTEAFF	TGTGCCAGCAGCCCTGGGGGTACTGAAGCTTTCTTT
TRBV2	NA	TRBJ2-3	TRBD2	CASSIAGGQNTQYF	TGTGCCAGCAGCATAGCGGGGGGGCAAAATACGCAGTATTTT
TRBV5-1	NA	TRBJ2-3	NA	CASKRGDDTDTQYF	TGCGCCAGCAAAAGGGGTGACGACACAGATACGCAGTATTTT
TRBV7-9	NA	TRBJ2-1	NA	CASSLAPGNEQFF	TGTGCCAGCAGCTTAGCCCCCGGCAATGAGCAGTTCTTC
TRBV11-2	NA	TRBJ2-5	NA	CASSFVVGSQETQYF	TGTGCCAGCAGCTTCGTAGTAGGCTCCCAAGAGACCCAGTACTTC
TRBV11-3	NA	TRBJ2-3	TRBD2	CASSPRLAGADTQYF	TGTGCCAGCAGCCCAAGACTAGCGGGGGCAGATACGCAGTATTTT
TRBV7-8	few	TRBJ2-7	NA	CASSLSTGSYEQYF	TGTGCCAGCAGCTTGTCGACTGGCTCCTACGAGCAGTACTTC
TRBV4-3	NA	TRBJ2-1	NA	CASSQENEQFF	TGCGCCAGCAGCCAAGAGAATGAGCAGTTCTTC
TRBV5-3	NA	TRBJ2-7	NA	CASSLQGTTYEQYF	TGTGCCAGCAGCTTACAGGGGACTACCTACGAGCAGTACTTC
TRBV27	NA	TRBJ2-6	NA	CASKAFTPQGAGANVLTF	TGTGCCAGCAAGGCCTTCACCCCGCAGGGAGCCGGGGCCAACGTCCTGACTTTC
TRBV5-6	NA	TRBJ1-2	TRBD1	CASSQDRGLRGYTF	TGTGCCAGCAGCCAAGACAGGGGACTAAGAGGCTACACCTTC
TRBV10-1	NA	TRBJ2-7	NA	CASSDMRGQYF	TGCGCCAGCAGTGATATGAGGGGGCAGTACTTC
TRBV5-1	NA	TRBJ2-7	NA	CASSLSGPYEQYF	TGCGCCAGCAGCTTGTCAGGGCCCTACGAGCAGTACTTC
TRBV29-1	once	TRBJ1-5	NA	CSVAKDSNQPQHF	TGCAGCGTTGCTAAGGACAGCAATCAGCCCCAGCATTTT
TRBV6-1	NA	TRBJ2-3	NA	CASSESIGVNTQYF	TGTGCCAGCAGTGAAAGCATCGGGGTTAATACGCAGTATTTT
TRBV30	once	TRBJ2-7	NA	CAWSPTDLTSYEQYF	TGTGCCTGGAGTCCGACGGACCTGACGTCCTACGAGCAGTACTTC
TRBV30	NA	TRBJ1-6	NA	CAWSVLLDNSPLHF	TGTGCCTGGAGTGTACTTCTCGACAATTCACCCCTCCACTTT
TRBV11-2	NA	TRBJ1-1	TRBD1	CASSPGPGQMNTEAFF	TGTGCCAGCAGCCCCGGACCGGGACAGATGAACACTGAAGCTTTCTTT
TRBV15	NA	TRBJ1-5	NA	CATSRQGAGQPQHF	TGTGCCACCAGCAGACAGGGTGCGGGTCAGCCCCAGCATTTT
TRBV10-3	NA	TRBJ1-1	NA	CAIGGPNTEAFF	TGTGCCATCGGAGGGCCGAACACTGAAGCTTTCTTT
TRBV5-4	NA	TRBJ2-2	TRBD1	CASSSGQGRSTGELFF	TGTGCCAGCAGCTCCGGACAGGGTAGGAGCACCGGGGAGCTGTTTTTT
TRBV4-2	NA	TRBJ1-5	TRBD1	CASSQGISGGWGQPQHF	TGTGCCAGCAGCCAAGGGATTTCAGGGGGTTGGGGTCAGCCCCAGCATTTT
TRBV16	NA	TRBJ2-2	NA	CASSQSRGNTGELFF	TGTGCCAGCAGCCAATCAAGAGGGAACACCGGGGAGCTGTTTTTT
TRBV11-3	NA	TRBJ1-1	NA	CASSLDLGPEAFF	TGTGCCAGCAGCCTCGACTTGGGGCCTGAAGCTTTCTTT
TRBV5-4	few	TRBJ2-7	TRBD2	CASSLGLAGTTYEQYF	TGTGCCAGCAGCTTGGGACTAGCGGGAACTACCTACGAGCAGTACTTC
TRBV27	NA	TRBJ2-6	NA	CASSPSSGANVLTF	TGTGCCAGCAGTCCGTCCTCTGGGGCCAACGTCCTGACTTTC
TRBV5-1	few	TRBJ2-2	TRBD1	CASSSRQGNTGELFF	TGCGCCAGCAGCTCCAGACAGGGGAACACCGGGGAGCTGTTTTTT
TRBV5-1	NA	TRBJ1-4	NA	CASSPDRGPPNEKLFF	TGCGCCAGCAGCCCGGACCGTGGGCCCCCTAATGAAAAACTGTTTTTT
TRBV4-2	NA	TRBJ1-2	TRBD1	CASSQDQGRTGTHGYTF	TGTGCCAGCAGCCAAGATCAGGGCAGGACAGGGACCCATGGCTACACCTTC
TRBV9	NA	TRBJ1-1	NA	CASSVDGYTEAFF	TGTGCCAGCAGCGTAGACGGCTACACTGAAGCTTTCTTT
TRBV20-1	NA	TRBJ2-2	NA	CSAAGAGELFF	TGCAGTGCTGCAGGTGCCGGGGAGCTGTTTTTT
TRBV6-5	few	TRBJ2-2	NA	CASSYTRNTGELFF	TGTGCCAGCAGTTACACCAGGAACACCGGGGAGCTGTTTTTT
TRBV30	NA	TRBJ1-5	TRBD1	CAWRQGQVNQPQHF	TGTGCCTGGAGACAGGGACAGGTAAATCAGCCCCAGCATTTT
TRBV9	few	TRBJ2-1	TRBD2	CASSLGMSSGGNEQFF	TGTGCCAGCAGCCTCGGGATGTCTAGCGGGGGGAATGAGCAGTTCTTC
TRBV5-5	NA	TRBJ1-5	NA	CASSFLQGPNQPQHF	TGTGCCAGCAGCTTTTTACAGGGTCCCAATCAGCCCCAGCATTTT
TRBV30	few	TRBJ2-1	NA	CAWRALSNEQFF	TGTGCCTGGAGGGCACTGAGCAATGAGCAGTTCTTC